This T cell receptor (beta chain) is from a study of cytomegalovirus exposure and HLA in healthy donors. Overall study findings and caveats: For TCR beta chains, V- and J-gene trimming was later linked to a missense DCLRE1C variant. Sequencing probably produced one cluster of sequence variants that were highly shared.

This clone appeared a few times. Antigen unknown. Trimming removed 4 bases at V and 8 bases at J, with 15 bases between. The V gene's germline CDR1 is MNHEY and CDR2 SMNVEV (reference sequence). The length of the CDR3 is 14 residues. 60 Vbeta and 13 Jbeta primers were used in PCR. Only in-frame clones appear in the TCRdb table, and some are missing; sequencing was by immunoSEQ multiplex PCR. The sample has more than 85,000 clones; more than 80% are singletons. Sequences were obtained from PBMCs. This clonotype was obtained from a man aged 18 to 30 in good health and CMV-seronegative. The V call is TRBV27, the J call TRBJ1-5; D remains unclear. The CDR3 region is CASSSALGGEPQHF. The CDR3 DNA is TGTGCCAGCAGTTCCGCATTAGGCGGGGAGCCCCAGCATTTT.